The rows below give T cell receptor beta chains drawn from one sample of a study of T cell responses to AZD1222 COVID-19 vaccine. Clones were read by immunoSEQ multiplex PCR, and TCRdb kept only the in-frame ones, dropping some. Of under 120,000 clones in the sample, around 94% were seen once. Sequenced here: peripheral blood, sampled on day 0 of AZD1222 vaccination. These receptors all come from an adult in good health. Both conserved end residues are trimmed from each CDR3.

V gene | CDR3 protein
TRBV28 | ASSLRPDRGLNQPQH
TRBV11-2 | ASSLAGPNQPQH
TRBV6-2/TRBV6-3 | ASSLAMGSNGYT
TRBV15 | ATSRSQFYEQY
TRBV6-5 | ASSYSGTDNYGYT
TRBV29-1 | SVTGQGNTETQY
TRBV12-3/TRBV12-4 | ASSSSYTEAF
TRBV6-5 | ASTSGLAYGYT
TRBV19 | ASSMTGVSNSYGYT
TRBV18 | ASSRDNPGQF
TRBV18 | ASSPETGRETQY
TRBV19 | ASGLGTNQPQH
TRBV27 | ASSPDPRLAGADNEQF
TRBV5-1 | ASTGASTDTQY
TRBV12-5 | ASVLGTGSMDTEAF
TRBV6-6 | ASRAPTNEKLF
TRBV10-3 | ATAREKETQY
TRBV3-1/TRBV3-2 | ASSLPGSGTQPNYGYT
TRBV3-1/TRBV3-2 | ASSEVSVGAGAF
TRBV7-9 | ASRNTGELF
TRBV7-2 | ASSPYQKFNGYT
TRBV18 | ASSPLTQETQY
TRBV11-3 | ASSAPGGPKNIQY
TRBV5-1 | ASSLGQGSYEQY
TRBV9 | ASSADRAGNTIY
TRBV5-1 | ASSLDETQY